Listed below are T cell receptor beta chains from one sample, sequenced in a study of blood T cell repertoires in COVID-19. Libraries were prepared by immunoSEQ multiplex PCR; TCRdb keeps only in-frame clonotypes and omits some of them. Of about 180,000 clones listed, approximately 80% are singletons. Source material: peripheral blood. These receptors were obtained from a woman between 40 and 50 years old with COVID-19, enrolled during active disease. The CDR3 runs from the conserved cysteine through the conserved F or W. The D gene is left open where the match is weak. Only part of the rows carry a size: once, few, many, or a class if the clone is expanded.

CDR3nt | CDR3aa | v_gene | d_gene | j_gene | abundance
TGTGCCAGCAGCCAGTCCGGGAGCGAAGAGACCCAGTACTTC | CASSQSGSEETQYF | TRBV4-2 | - | TRBJ2-5 | -
TGCGCCAGCAGCCTTAGGACTAGCGGAGCCGAGGGCGAGACCCAGTACTTC | CASSLRTSGAEGETQYF | TRBV5-1 | TRBD2 | TRBJ2-5 | -
TGTGCTAGTGGTTTGGTACAGGGGCAGCCCCAGCATTTT | CASGLVQGQPQHF | TRBV12-5 | TRBD1 | TRBJ1-5 | -
TGTGCCAGCAGCACCATGACAGGAGGCGCTGAAAAACTGTTTTTT | CASSTMTGGAEKLFF | TRBV5-6 | - | TRBJ1-4 | -
TGTGCCAGCATTCTGGGGGGGGCTGCCATAAATCAGCCCCAGCATTTT | CASILGGAAINQPQHF | TRBV28 | - | TRBJ1-5 | -
TGTGCCAGCACCCCTTCGGTACAGGGTGGCCAGCCCCAGCATTTT | CASTPSVQGGQPQHF | TRBV28 | - | TRBJ1-5 | once
TGTGCCAGCAGTGGGGCGCTGACTAGCGGGACGTACAATGAGCAGTTCTTC | CASSGALTSGTYNEQFF | TRBV6-1 | TRBD2 | TRBJ2-1 | many
TGTGCCAGCAGCAGGACAGGGCCGACTAATGAAAAACTGTTTTTT | CASSRTGPTNEKLFF | TRBV6-5 | TRBD1 | TRBJ1-4 | -
TGCGCCAGCAGCTTGGGGACAGGGGGCGAGCAGTACTTC | CASSLGTGGEQYF | TRBV5-1 | TRBD1 | TRBJ2-7 | -
TGTGCCAGTAGTATATTAGACACTATATATTTT | CASSILDTIYF | TRBV19 | - | TRBJ1-3 | -
TGCGCCAGCAGCTTGCCGACAGGGGTCGACTACAATGAGCAGTTCTTC | CASSLPTGVDYNEQFF | TRBV5-1 | TRBD1 | TRBJ2-1 | -
TGTGCCAGCAGTGTCAGTAGCGGGAGGGATACGCAGTATTTT | CASSVSSGRDTQYF | TRBV6-4 | TRBD2 | TRBJ2-3 | once
TGTGCCAGCAGTTTGTGGGGGCCTGGAAACACCATATATTTT | CASSLWGPGNTIYF | TRBV27 | - | TRBJ1-3 | once
TGTGCCAGCAGACCGACAGCCGCCTACGAGCAGTACTTC | CASRPTAAYEQYF | TRBV6-5 | - | TRBJ2-7 | -
TGCGCCAGCAGCCAAGCGGGAGGGTTGGAGACCCAGTACTTC | CASSQAGGLETQYF | TRBV4-1 | TRBD2 | TRBJ2-5 | -
TGTGCCAGCTCCCGAGGTAGGGGCGCGAACACTGAAGCTTTCTTT | CASSRGRGANTEAFF | TRBV18 | - | TRBJ1-1 | -
TGTGCCAGCAGCTCACTTGTAGAGATCTCCTACGAGCAGTACTTC | CASSSLVEISYEQYF | TRBV7-9 | - | TRBJ2-7 | once
TGCGCCAGCAGCTATGGACTAGATAGGGATGAGCAGTTCTTC | CASSYGLDRDEQFF | TRBV5-1 | TRBD2 | TRBJ2-1 | -
TGTGCCAGCAGCTTCAGGACAGGGAGCACAGATACGCAGTATTTT | CASSFRTGSTDTQYF | TRBV14 | TRBD1 | TRBJ2-3 | once
TGCGCCAGCAGCTTGAGACAGGGCGATCAGCCCCAGCATTTT | CASSLRQGDQPQHF | TRBV5-1 | TRBD1 | TRBJ1-5 | -
TGTGCCACCCAACCACTTTGGACAGGGGAGGGAGATACGCAGTATTTT | CATQPLWTGEGDTQYF | TRBV24-1 | TRBD1 | TRBJ2-3 | -
TGTGCCAGCAGGTTACAGCTCATAGAGACCCAGTACTTC | CASRLQLIETQYF | TRBV3-1/TRBV3-2 | - | TRBJ2-5 | -
TGCGCCAGCAGCTTGGTCCCCCTCACTAGCCGACCAGGGCAGTACTTC | CASSLVPLTSRPGQYF | TRBV5-1 | - | TRBJ2-7 | -
TGTGCCAGCAGTCGAGGACAGGGGGGCTCTGGGGCCAACGTCCTGACTTTC | CASSRGQGGSGANVLTF | TRBV7-9 | TRBD1 | TRBJ2-6 | -
TGCAGTGCTAAACAGGGGGGTGGCTACACCTTC | CSAKQGGGYTF | TRBV20-1 | TRBD1 | TRBJ1-2 | -
TGTGCCAGCAGCCCGGACAGAGCAAACACCGGGGAGCTGTTTTTT | CASSPDRANTGELFF | TRBV3-1/TRBV3-2 | - | TRBJ2-2 | -
TGCAGCGTTGGTCCCGGGGGTGGCTACACCTTC | CSVGPGGGYTF | TRBV29-1 | - | TRBJ1-2 | once
TGCGCCAGCAGTGATCTTGGGGCAGGGGATGGCTACACCTTC | CASSDLGAGDGYTF | TRBV10-2 | - | TRBJ1-2 | -
TGTGCCAGCAGCCCACGGGGAGGGACAGGGTATAGCGAGCAGTACTTC | CASSPRGGTGYSEQYF | TRBV14 | TRBD1 | TRBJ2-7 | -
TGTGCCAGCAGCCAAGAGGCAGGGGGCTATAATTCACCCCTCCACTTT | CASSQEAGGYNSPLHF | TRBV14 | TRBD1 | TRBJ1-6 | few
TGCAGTGCTAGTAAAGGCGGGGGATGGGAGACCCAGTACTTC | CSASKGGGWETQYF | TRBV20-1 | TRBD2 | TRBJ2-5 | few
TGTGCCAGCAGTGATAGCGGGAGGGCTCAAGAGCAGTACTTC | CASSDSGRAQEQYF | TRBV25-1 | TRBD2 | TRBJ2-7 | -
TGTGCCAGTAGTATAGGGACCTTGGGGGGAGGGACCGACACTGAAGCTTTCTTT | CASSIGTLGGGTDTEAFF | TRBV19 | - | TRBJ1-1 | -
TGTGCCAGCAGTACGGACAGGGAATTAAACGTTGGCTACACCTTC | CASSTDRELNVGYTF | TRBV27 | TRBD1 | TRBJ1-2 | -
TGCGCCAGCAGCTTGGCTTCGAACACTGAAGCTTTCTTT | CASSLASNTEAFF | TRBV5-1 | - | TRBJ1-1 | -
TGTGCCAGTAGTATAGGTAGTTCCTACGAGCAGTACTTC | CASSIGSSYEQYF | TRBV19 | - | TRBJ2-7 | -
TGTGCCAGCACACAGACGAGCTCTGGAAACACCATATATTTT | CASTQTSSGNTIYF | TRBV6-5 | - | TRBJ1-3 | -
TGTGCCAGTAGCCCGCCGGGACTAGTTCTTTATAATGAGCAGTTCTTC | CASSPPGLVLYNEQFF | TRBV19 | TRBD2 | TRBJ2-1 | -
TGTGCCAGCAATCAACGGGAGAGCGGGGAGCAGTACTTC | CASNQRESGEQYF | TRBV7-3 | - | TRBJ2-7 | once
TGCAGCGTTGAAATGCTAGACAGGGGGAGAGAAGCTTTCTTT | CSVEMLDRGREAFF | TRBV29-1 | TRBD1 | TRBJ1-1 | once
TGTGCCAGTCAAGGACTAGCGGTTTCCTACAATGAGCAGTTCTTC | CASQGLAVSYNEQFF | TRBV19 | TRBD2 | TRBJ2-1 | -
TGTGCCAGCAGCCCCCCGGGGGGGTCATACAATGAGCAGTTCTTC | CASSPPGGSYNEQFF | TRBV5-6 | TRBD2 | TRBJ2-1 | -
TGTGCCCTTGGGCCACGAGGCACAGATACGCAGTATTTT | CALGPRGTDTQYF | TRBV28 | - | TRBJ2-3 | -
TGTGCCAGCAGTGGACAAAATGAAAAACTGTTTTTT | CASSGQNEKLFF | TRBV28 | - | TRBJ1-4 | -
TGTGCCAGCAGCCCCCGGACAGGGGAGAGCGAAAAACTGTTTTTT | CASSPRTGESEKLFF | TRBV7-8 | TRBD1 | TRBJ1-4 | -
TGTGCCAGCAGCCAGGGGGCTAGCGGGAGTCGCGTCGACACCGGGGAGCTGTTTTTT | CASSQGASGSRVDTGELFF | TRBV3-1/TRBV3-2 | TRBD2 | TRBJ2-2 | -
TGTGCCAGCAGCGCCCAGGGGGCGCCGGGAGGAAACACCATATATTTT | CASSAQGAPGGNTIYF | TRBV9 | TRBD1 | TRBJ1-3 | -
TGTGCCAGTAGTATAGATGGGACAGTCTATGGCTACACCTTC | CASSIDGTVYGYTF | TRBV19 | TRBD1 | TRBJ1-2 | -